This TCR beta chain is from a study of blood T cell repertoires in COVID-19. As for the study in general: Some COVID-19 samples were acute and others convalescent; all came from the United States, Italy and Spain. T cells, B-cell-depleted T cells, or PBMCs supplied cDNA or gDNA.

Per the original data handling: Estimates of nucleated cell counts were drawn from the amplification of reference gene primers. Profiling relied on immunoSEQ multiplex PCR, and the TCRdb table lists in-frame clones only, not all of them. The DNA gave D and trimming, while V, J and clone size come from that table. The table lists approximately 90,000 clones, approximately 90% of them singletons. V was pared by 2 bases and J by 4 bases, with 11 bases between. Germline V gives CDR1 SNHLY, CDR2 FYNNEI. CDR3 length: 14 residues. The sequenced sample consisted of peripheral blood. This TCR was recovered from a man aged 55 to 69 with acute or convalescent COVID-19. The rearrangement joins TRBV2 to TRBJ1-2, with D tentatively TRBD1 (6 bases). The CDR3 loop reads CASSERTGTYGYTF. In nucleotides, the CDR3 is TGTGCCAGCAGTGAACGAACAGGGACCTATGGCTACACCTTC.